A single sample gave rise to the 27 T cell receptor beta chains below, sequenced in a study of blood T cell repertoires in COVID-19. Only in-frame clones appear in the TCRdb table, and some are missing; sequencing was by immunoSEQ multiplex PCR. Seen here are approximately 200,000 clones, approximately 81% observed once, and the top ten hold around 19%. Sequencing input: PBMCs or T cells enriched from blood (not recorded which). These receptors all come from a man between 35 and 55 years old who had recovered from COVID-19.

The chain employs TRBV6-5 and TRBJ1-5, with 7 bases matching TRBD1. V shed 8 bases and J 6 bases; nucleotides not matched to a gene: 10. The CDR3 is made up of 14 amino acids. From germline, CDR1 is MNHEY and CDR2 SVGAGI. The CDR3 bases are TGTGCCAGCCGACAGGGTAGTGGGGTTCAGCCCCAGCATTTT. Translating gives CASRQGSGVQPQHF.

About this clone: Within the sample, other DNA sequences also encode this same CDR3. The CDR3 sequence is CASSPGTGNTEAFF. The CDR3 DNA reads TGTGCCAGCAGCCCGGGGACAGGGAACACTGAAGCTTTCTTT. The chain uses TRBV5-5 and TRBJ1-1; 8 positions agree with TRBD1. CDR1 is SGHKS and CDR2 is YYEKEE in the germline V gene (reference sequence). Trimming removed 4 bases from V and 1 base from J; junction bases left unmatched: 3. The CDR3 is 14 amino acids.

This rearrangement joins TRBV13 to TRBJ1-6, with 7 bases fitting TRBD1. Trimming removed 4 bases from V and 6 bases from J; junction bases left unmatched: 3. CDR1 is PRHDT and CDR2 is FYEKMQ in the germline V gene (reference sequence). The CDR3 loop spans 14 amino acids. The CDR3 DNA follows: TGTGCCAGCAGCTCGGGACAGATTAATTCACCCCTCCACTTT. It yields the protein CASSSGQINSPLHF.

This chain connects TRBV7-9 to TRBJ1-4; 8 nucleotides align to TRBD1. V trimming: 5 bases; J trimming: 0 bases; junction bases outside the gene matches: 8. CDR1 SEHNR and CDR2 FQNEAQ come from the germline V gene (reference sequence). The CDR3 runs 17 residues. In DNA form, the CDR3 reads TGTGCCAGCAGCGCAGGGGGCTCTCCAGCAACTAATGAAAAACTGTTTTTT. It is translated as CASSAGGSPATNEKLFF. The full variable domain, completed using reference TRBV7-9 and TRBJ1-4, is DTGVSQNPRHKITKRGQNVTFRCDPISEHNRLYWYRQTLGQGPEFLTYFQNEAQLEKSRLLSDRFSAERPKGSFSTLEIQRTEQGDSAMYLCASSAGGSPATNEKLFFGSGTQLSVL.

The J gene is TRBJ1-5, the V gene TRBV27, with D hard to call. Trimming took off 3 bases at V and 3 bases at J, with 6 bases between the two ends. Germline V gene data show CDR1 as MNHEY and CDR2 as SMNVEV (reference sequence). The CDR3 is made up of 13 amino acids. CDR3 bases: TGTGCCAGCAGTTTGGGCCTCAATCAGCCCCAGCATTTT. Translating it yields CASSLGLNQPQHF.

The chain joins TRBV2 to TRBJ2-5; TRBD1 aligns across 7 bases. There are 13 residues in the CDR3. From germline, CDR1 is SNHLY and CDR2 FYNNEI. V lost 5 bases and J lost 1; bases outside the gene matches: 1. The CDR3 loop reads CASSRDSQETQYF. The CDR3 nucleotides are TGTGCCAGCAGTCGGGACAGCCAAGAGACCCAGTACTTC.

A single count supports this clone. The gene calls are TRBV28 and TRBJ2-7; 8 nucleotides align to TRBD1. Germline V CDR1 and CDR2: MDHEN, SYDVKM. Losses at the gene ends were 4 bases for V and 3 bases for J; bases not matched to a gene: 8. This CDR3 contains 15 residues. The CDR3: CASSSPTGGIYEQYF. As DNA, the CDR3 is TGTGCCAGCAGTTCCCCCACAGGGGGGATCTACGAGCAGTACTTC. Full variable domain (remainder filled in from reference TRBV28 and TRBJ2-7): DVKVTQSSRYLVKRTGEKVFLECVQDMDHENMFWYRQDPGLGLRLIYFSYDVKMKEKGDIPEGYSVSREKKERFSLILESASTNQTSMYLCASSSPTGGIYEQYFGPGTRLTVT.

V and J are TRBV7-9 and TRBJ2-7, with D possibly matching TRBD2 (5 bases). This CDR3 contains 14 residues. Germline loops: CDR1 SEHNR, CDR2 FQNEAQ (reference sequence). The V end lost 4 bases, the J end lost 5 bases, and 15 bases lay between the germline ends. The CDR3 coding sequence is TGTGCCAGCAGCTCAGACCGGGGTAGTAACGAGCAGTACTTC. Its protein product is CASSSDRGSNEQYF.

For the CDR3, the DNA is TGCGCCAGCAGGGAGAGCGGGACGAAAGAGACCCAGTACTTC. Translation: CASRESGTKETQYF. This chain links TRBV5-1 with TRBJ2-5; 7 positions match TRBD2. J lost 3 bases, V lost 5 bases, and 7 bases had no gene match. The CDR3 contains 14 residues. Germline values: CDR1 SGHRS, CDR2 YFSETQ.

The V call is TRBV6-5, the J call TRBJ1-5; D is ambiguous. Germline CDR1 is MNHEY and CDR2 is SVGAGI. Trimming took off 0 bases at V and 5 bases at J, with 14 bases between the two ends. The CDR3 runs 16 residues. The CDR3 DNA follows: TGTGCCAGCAGTTACTCGAGAGGGCATAGTGATCAGCCCCAGCATTTT. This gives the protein CASSYSRGHSDQPQHF.

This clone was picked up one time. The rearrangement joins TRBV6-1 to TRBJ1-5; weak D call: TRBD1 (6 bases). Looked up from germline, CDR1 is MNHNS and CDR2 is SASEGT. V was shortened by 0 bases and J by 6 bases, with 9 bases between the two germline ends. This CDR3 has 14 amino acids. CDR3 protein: CASSEAQGGQPQHF. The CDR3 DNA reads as TGTGCCAGCAGTGAAGCACAGGGCGGTCAGCCCCAGCATTTT.

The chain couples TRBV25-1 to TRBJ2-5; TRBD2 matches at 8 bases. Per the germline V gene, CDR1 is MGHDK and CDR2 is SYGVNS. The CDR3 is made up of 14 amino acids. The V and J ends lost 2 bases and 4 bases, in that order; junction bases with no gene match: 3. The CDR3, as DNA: TGTGCCAGCAGTGAACGTCTAGCGGGAGAGACCCAGTACTTC. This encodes CASSERLAGETQYF.

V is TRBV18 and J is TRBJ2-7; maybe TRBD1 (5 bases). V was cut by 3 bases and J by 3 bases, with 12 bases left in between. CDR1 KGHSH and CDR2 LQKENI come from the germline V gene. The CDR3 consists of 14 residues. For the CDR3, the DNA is TGTGCCAGCTCACCTCGTCAGGGTATCTACGAGCAGTACTTC. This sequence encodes CASSPRQGIYEQYF. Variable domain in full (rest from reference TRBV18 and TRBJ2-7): NAGVMQNPRHLVRRRGQEARLRCSPMKGHSHVYWYRQLPEEGLKFMVYLQKENIIDESGMPKERFSAEFPKEGPSILRIQQVVRGDSAAYFCASSPRQGIYEQYFGPGTRLTVT.

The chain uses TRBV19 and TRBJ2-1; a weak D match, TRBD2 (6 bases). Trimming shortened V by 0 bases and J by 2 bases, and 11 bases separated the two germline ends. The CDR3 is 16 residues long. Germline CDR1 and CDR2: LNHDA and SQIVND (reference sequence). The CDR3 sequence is CASSIESGSPYNEQFF. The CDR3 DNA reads TGTGCCAGTAGTATAGAGTCCGGGAGCCCCTACAATGAGCAGTTCTTC.

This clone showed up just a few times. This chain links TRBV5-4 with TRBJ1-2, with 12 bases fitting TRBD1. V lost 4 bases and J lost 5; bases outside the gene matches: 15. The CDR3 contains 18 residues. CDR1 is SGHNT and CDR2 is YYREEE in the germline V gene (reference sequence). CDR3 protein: CASSLGGTGGAIVYGYTF. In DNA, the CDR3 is TGTGCCAGCAGCCTTGGGGGGACAGGGGGCGCAATCGTTTATGGCTACACCTTC.

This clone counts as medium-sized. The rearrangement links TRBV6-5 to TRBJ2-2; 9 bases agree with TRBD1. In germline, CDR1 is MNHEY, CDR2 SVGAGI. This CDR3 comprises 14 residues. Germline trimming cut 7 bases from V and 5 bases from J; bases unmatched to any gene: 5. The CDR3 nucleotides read TGTGCCAGCACCAGACAGGGGGATACCGGGGAGCTGTTTTTT. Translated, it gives CASTRQGDTGELFF.

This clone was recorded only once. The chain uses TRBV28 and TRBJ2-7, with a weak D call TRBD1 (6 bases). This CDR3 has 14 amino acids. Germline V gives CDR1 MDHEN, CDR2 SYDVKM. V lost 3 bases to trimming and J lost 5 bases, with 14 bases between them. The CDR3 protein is CASSFTQGRDEQYF. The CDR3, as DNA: TGTGCCAGCAGTTTCACCCAGGGGAGAGACGAGCAGTACTTC. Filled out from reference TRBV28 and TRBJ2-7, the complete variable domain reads DVKVTQSSRYLVKRTGEKVFLECVQDMDHENMFWYRQDPGLGLRLIYFSYDVKMKEKGDIPEGYSVSREKKERFSLILESASTNQTSMYLCASSFTQGRDEQYFGPGTRLTVT.

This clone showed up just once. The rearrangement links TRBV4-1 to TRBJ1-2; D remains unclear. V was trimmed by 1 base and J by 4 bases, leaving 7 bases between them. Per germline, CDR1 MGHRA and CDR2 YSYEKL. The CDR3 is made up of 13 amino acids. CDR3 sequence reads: CASSQGRSYGYTF. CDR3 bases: TGCGCCAGCAGCCAAGGACGGAGCTATGGCTACACCTTC.

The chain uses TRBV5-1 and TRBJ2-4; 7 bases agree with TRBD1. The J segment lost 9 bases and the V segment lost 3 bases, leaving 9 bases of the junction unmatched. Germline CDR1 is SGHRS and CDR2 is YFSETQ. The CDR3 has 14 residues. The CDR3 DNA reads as TGCGCCAGCAGCTCCGGGACAGCCGGTACCATTCAGTACTTC. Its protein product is CASSSGTAGTIQYF.

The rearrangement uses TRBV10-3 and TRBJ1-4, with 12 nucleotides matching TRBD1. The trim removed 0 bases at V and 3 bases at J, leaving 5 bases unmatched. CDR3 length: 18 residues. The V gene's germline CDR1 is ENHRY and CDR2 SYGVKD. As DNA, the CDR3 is TGTGCCATCAGTGAGTCCGGGACAGGGGGCGCGGCTAATGAAAAACTGTTTTTT. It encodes CAISESGTGGAANEKLFF.

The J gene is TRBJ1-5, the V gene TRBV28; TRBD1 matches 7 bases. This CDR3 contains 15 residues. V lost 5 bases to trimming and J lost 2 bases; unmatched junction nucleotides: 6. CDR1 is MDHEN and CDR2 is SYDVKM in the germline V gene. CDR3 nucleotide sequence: TGTGCCAGCAGTGGATTAGGGGGCCGCAATCAGCCCCAGCATTTT. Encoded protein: CASSGLGGRNQPQHF.

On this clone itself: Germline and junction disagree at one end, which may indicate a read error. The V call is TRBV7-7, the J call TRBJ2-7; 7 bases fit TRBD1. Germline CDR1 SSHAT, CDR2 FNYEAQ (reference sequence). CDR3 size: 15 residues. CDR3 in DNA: TGTGCTAGCAGCTTAGACCGTGACAGGGACTACGAGCAGTACTTC. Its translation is CASSLDRDRDYEQYF.

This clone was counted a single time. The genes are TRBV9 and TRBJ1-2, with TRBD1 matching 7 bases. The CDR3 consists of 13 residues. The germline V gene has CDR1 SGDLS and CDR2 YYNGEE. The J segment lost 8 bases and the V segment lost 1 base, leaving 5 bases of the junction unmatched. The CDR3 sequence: CASSVSGGEGYTF. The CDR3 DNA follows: TGTGCCAGCAGCGTATCAGGGGGAGAGGGCTACACCTTC. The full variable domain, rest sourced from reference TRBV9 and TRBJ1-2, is DSGVTQTPKHLITATGQRVTLRCSPRSGDLSVYWYQQSLDQGLQFLIQYYNGEERAKGNILERFSAQQFPDLHSELNLSSLELGDSALYFCASSVSGGEGYTFGSGTRLTVV.

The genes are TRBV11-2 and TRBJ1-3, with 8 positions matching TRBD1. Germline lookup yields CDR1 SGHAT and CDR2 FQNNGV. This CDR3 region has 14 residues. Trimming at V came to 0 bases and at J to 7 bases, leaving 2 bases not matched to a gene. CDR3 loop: CASSLEPGGNTIYF. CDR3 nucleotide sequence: TGTGCCAGCAGCTTAGAACCAGGGGGCAACACCATATATTTT. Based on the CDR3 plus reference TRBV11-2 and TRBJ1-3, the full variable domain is EAGVAQSPRYKIIEKRQSVAFWCNPISGHATLYWYQQILGQGPKLLIQFQNNGVVDDSQLPKDRFSAERLKGVDSTLKIQPAKLEDSAVYLCASSLEPGGNTIYFGEGSWLTVV.

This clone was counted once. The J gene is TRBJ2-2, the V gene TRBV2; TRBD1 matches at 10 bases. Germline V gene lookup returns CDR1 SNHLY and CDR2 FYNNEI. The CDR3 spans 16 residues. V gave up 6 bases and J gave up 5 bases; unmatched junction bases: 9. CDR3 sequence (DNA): TGTGCCAGCAGGTCGGGTGACAGGGGGCTTACCGGGGAGCTGTTTTTT. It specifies CASRSGDRGLTGELFF.

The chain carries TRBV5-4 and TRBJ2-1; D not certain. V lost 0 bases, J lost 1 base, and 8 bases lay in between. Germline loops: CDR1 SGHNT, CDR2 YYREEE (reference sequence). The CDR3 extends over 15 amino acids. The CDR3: CASSLGVSSYNEQFF. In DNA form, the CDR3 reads TGTGCCAGCAGCTTGGGTGTTAGTTCCTACAATGAGCAGTTCTTC. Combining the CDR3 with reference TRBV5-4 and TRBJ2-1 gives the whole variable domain ETGVTQSPTHLIKTRGQQVTLRCSSQSGHNTVSWYQQALGQGPQFIFQYYREEENGRGNFPPRFSGLQFPNYSSELNVNALELDDSALYLCASSLGVSSYNEQFFGPGTRLTVL.

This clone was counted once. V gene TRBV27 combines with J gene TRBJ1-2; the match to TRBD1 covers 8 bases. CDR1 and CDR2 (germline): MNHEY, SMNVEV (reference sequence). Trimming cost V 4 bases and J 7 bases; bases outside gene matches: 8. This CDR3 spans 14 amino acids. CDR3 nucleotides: TGTGCCAGCAGTTCCCGCTCTACAGGGGGTGGCTACACCTTC. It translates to CASSSRSTGGGYTF.